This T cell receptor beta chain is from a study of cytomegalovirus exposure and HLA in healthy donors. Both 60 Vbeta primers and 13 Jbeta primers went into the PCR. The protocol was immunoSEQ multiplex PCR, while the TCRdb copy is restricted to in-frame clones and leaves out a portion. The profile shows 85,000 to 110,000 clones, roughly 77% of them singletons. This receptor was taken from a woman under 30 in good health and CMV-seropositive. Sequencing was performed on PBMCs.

The CDR3 sequence: CASSLRTGGIYGYTF. The CDR3 nucleotides read TGCGCCAGCAGCTTAAGGACAGGGGGAATCTATGGCTACACCTTC. This chain connects TRBV5-1 to TRBJ1-2; 10 bases align to TRBD1. The germline V gene has CDR1 SGHRS and CDR2 YFSETQ. V was pared by 2 bases and J by 4 bases, with 5 bases of the junction left unmatched. This CDR3 has 15 amino acids.